This TCR beta chain was retrieved from a study of read filtering for tumor transcriptome and immune sequencing. Study-level results: This fraction held mixed bone marrow immune cells after CD138-negative sorting. Approximately 82% of IR-seq clonotypes had one read, totaling 3% to 4.5% of reads; RNA-seq: around 77% and 45%.

This clonotype was counted many times. The antigen is not known. From 300 to 450 ng of RNA, a library with molecular barcoded alpha/delta and beta/gamma adaptors was made. MiXCR, applied by TCRdb to the reads, yields one record per CDR3 protein. Among 60,000 to 80,000 distinct CDR3 sequences listed, around 14% were seen once. CDR1 and CDR2 from the germline V gene are SGHTA and FQGNSA. CDR3 size: 15 residues. V shed 2 bases, J shed 2 bases, and the junction held 3 bases outside the gene matches. The sequenced sample consisted of a population of CD138-negative cells sorted from bone marrow. The TCR was taken from a donor older than 35 with multiple myeloma. The genes are TRBV7-2 and TRBJ1-5; 7 nucleotides align to TRBD1. The CDR3 here is CASSLYQGGNQPQHF. The CDR3 DNA follows: TGTGCCAGCAGCTTATACCAGGGGGGCAATCAGCCCCAGCATTTT.